This T cell receptor (beta chain) was obtained from a study of blood T cell repertoires in COVID-19. Assay used: immunoSEQ multiplex PCR; TCRdb lists only in-frame clones, some missing. The repertoire holds roughly 230,000 clones, with roughly 84% as singletons. The CDR3 length is 18 residues. Individuals drawn from under 30 US areas were roughly 18 to 95 years old. The rearrangement links TRBV21-1 to TRBJ2-7; TRBD1 is the table's D call and was not checked against the DNA. TRBV21-1 is tagged as a pseudogene. The clonotype comes from a woman aged 45-60 years who had been exposed to COVID-19. Material for sequencing was PBMCs or T cells enriched from blood (not recorded which). CDR3 in DNA: TGTGCCAGCAGCACCCACCGATACACGGCCTTTGGGCCCTACGAGCAGTACTTC. It is translated as CASSTHRYTAFGPYEQYF.